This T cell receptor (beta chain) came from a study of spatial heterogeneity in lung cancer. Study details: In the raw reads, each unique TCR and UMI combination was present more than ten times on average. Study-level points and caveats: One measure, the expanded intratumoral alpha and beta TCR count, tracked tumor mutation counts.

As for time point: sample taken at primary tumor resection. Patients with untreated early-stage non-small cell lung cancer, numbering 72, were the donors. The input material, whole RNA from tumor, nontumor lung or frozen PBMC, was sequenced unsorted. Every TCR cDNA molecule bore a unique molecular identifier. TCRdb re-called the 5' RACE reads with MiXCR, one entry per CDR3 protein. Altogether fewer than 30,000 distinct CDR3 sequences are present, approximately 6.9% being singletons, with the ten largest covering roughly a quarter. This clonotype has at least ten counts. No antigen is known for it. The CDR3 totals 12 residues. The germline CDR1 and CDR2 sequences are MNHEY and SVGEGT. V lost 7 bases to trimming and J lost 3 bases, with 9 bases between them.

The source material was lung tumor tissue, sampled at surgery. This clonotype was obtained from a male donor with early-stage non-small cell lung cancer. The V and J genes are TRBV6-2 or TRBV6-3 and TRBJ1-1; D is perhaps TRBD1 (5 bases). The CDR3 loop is CASTGTYTEAFF. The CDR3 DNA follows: TGTGCCAGCACCGGGACCTACACTGAAGCTTTCTTT.